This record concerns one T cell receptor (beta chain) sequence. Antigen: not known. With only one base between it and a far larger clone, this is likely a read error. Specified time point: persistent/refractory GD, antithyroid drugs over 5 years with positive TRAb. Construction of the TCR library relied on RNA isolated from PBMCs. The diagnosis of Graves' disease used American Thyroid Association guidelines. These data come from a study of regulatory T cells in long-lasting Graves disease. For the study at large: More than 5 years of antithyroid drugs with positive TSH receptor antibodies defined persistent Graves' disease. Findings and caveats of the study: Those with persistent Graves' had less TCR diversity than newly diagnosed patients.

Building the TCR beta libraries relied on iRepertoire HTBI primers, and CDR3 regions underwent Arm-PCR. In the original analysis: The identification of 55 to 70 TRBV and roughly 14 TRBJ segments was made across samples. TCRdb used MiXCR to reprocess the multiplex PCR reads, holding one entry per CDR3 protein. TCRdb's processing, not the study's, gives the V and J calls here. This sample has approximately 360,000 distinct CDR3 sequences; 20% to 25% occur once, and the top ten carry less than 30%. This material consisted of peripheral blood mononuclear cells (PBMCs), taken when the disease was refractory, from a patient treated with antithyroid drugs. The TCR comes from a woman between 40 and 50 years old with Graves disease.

The CDR3 bases are TGTGCCAGCAGCCCGGCGGGGTACGAGACCCAGCACTTC. Translation: CASSPAGYETQHF. The chain recombines TRBV11-2 with TRBJ2-1; tentatively, D is TRBD2 (6 bases). Germline V gives CDR1 SGHAT, CDR2 FQNNGV. The CDR3 loop spans 13 amino acids.